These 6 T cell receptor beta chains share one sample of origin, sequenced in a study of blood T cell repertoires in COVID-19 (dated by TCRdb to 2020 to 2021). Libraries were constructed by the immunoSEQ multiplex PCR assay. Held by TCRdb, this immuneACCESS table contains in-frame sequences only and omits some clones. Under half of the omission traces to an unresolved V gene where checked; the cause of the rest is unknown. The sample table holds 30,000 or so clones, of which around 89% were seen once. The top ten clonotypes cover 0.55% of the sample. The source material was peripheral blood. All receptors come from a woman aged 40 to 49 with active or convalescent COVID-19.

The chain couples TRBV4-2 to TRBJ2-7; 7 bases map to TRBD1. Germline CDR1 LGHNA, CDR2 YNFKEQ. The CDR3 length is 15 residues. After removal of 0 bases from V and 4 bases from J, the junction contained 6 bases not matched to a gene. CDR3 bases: TGTGCCAGCAGCCAAGACCGGGGACAGTCTTACGAGCAGTACTTC. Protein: CASSQDRGQSYEQYF.

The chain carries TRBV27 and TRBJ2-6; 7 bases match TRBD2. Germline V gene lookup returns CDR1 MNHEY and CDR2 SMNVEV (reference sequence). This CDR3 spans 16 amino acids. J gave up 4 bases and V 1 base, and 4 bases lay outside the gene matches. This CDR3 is CASSLYGGDGANVLTF. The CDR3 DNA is TGTGCCAGCAGTTTATATGGGGGGGACGGGGCCAACGTCCTGACTTTC. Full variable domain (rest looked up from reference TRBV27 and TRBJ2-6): EAQVTQNPRYLITVTGKKLTVTCSQNMNHEYMSWYRQDPGLGLRQIYYSMNVEVTDKGDVPEGYKVSRKEKRNFPLILESPSPNQTSLYFCASSLYGGDGANVLTFGAGSRLTVL.

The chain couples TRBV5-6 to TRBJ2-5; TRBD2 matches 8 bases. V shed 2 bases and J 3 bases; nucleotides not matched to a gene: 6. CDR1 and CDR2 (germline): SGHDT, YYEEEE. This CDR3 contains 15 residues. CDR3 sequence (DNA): TGTGCCAGCAGCTTCCCCCTCGGGAGGGAAGAGACCCAGTACTTC. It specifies CASSFPLGREETQYF.

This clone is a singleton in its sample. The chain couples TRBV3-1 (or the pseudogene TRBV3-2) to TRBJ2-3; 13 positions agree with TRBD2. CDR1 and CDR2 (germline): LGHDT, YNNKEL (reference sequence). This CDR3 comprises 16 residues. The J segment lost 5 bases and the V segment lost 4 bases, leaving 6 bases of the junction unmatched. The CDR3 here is CASSRILAGGGDTQYF. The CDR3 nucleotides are TGTGCCAGCAGCCGGATACTAGCGGGAGGGGGAGATACGCAGTATTTT.

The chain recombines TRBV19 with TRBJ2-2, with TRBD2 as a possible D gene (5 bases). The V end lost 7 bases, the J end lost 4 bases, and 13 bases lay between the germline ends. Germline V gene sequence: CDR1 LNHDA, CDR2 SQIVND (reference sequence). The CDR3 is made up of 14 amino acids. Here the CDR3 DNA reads TGTGCCAGTACCGGGGAATCGGGCACCGGGGAGCTGTTTTTT. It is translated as CASTGESGTGELFF.

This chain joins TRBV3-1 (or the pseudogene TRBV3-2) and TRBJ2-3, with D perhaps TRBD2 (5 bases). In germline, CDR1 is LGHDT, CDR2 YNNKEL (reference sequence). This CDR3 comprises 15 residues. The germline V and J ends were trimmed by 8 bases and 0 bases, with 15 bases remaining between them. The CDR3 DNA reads TGTGCCAGCCATCAGGCGGGTACTAGCACAGATACGCAGTATTTT. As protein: CASHQAGTSTDTQYF.